One sample yielded the 11 T cell receptor beta chains listed below, sequenced in a study of blood T cell repertoires in COVID-19. The repertoire was sequenced with immunoSEQ multiplex PCR; TCRdb's copy has only in-frame clones and lacks some. The sample consists of 150,000 to 200,000 clones, approximately 83% of them appearing once. What was sequenced was PBMCs or T cells enriched from blood (not recorded which). The source of these receptors is a man between 65 and 79 years old who had been exposed to COVID-19.

V and J are TRBV19 and TRBJ1-1; 10 bases align to TRBD1. The J segment lost 5 bases and the V segment lost 5 bases, leaving 14 bases of the junction unmatched. Germline lookup yields CDR1 LNHDA and CDR2 SQIVND (reference sequence). The CDR3 extends over 17 amino acids. The CDR3 region is CASSPYPGQGGSTEAFF. In DNA form, the CDR3 reads TGTGCCAGTAGTCCTTACCCAGGACAGGGGGGTAGTACTGAAGCTTTCTTT.

The chain is built from TRBV19 and TRBJ2-1, with TRBD2 matching 8 bases. CDR3 length: 18 amino acids. CDR1 and CDR2 (germline): LNHDA, SQIVND (reference sequence). The V segment lost 6 bases and the J segment 11 bases; nucleotides outside the gene matches: 24. As DNA, the CDR3 is TGTGCCAGTAGACTAGCGGTACCCGGGGCCACGGTCAAGGGCCAGCAGTTCTTC. It is translated as CASRLAVPGATVKGQQFF.

V and J are TRBV11-3 and TRBJ2-1; the match to TRBD2 covers 7 bases. The CDR3 runs 13 residues. Germline CDR1 and CDR2: SGHNT and YENEEA. V lost 4 bases, J lost 5 bases, and 2 bases stayed unmatched. The CDR3 region has the DNA TGTGCCAGCAGCTCTAGCGGCCACAATGAGCAGTTCTTC. Protein sequence: CASSSSGHNEQFF.

V gene TRBV28 combines with J gene TRBJ2-3; 13 nucleotides line up with TRBD2. The CDR3 is 19 residues long. Germline CDR1 is MDHEN and CDR2 is SYDVKM. J gave up 1 base and V 4 bases, and 11 bases lay outside the gene matches. This CDR3 is CASSSLGLAGAGGTDTQYF. CDR3 nucleotide sequence: TGTGCCAGCAGTTCCCTCGGACTAGCGGGAGCGGGTGGCACAGATACGCAGTATTTT.

The chain employs TRBV18 and TRBJ1-4; maybe TRBD1 (5 bases). There are 16 residues in the CDR3. CDR1 is KGHSH and CDR2 is LQKENI in the germline V gene. V shed 2 bases and J shed 2 bases, with 12 bases lying between them. CDR3 bases: TGTGCCAGCTCACCAGTTGGATCAGGGACTAATGAAAAACTGTTTTTT. Translation: CASSPVGSGTNEKLFF.

Here the CDR3 reads CASSHRQSGPQHF. The DNA for the CDR3 is TGTGCCAGCAGCCATCGACAGTCGGGGCCCCAGCATTTT. The chain links TRBV3-1 (or the pseudogene TRBV3-2) to TRBJ1-5, with D possibly TRBD1 on 5 matching bases. Germline values: CDR1 LGHDT, CDR2 YNNKEL (reference sequence). V dropped 3 bases and J dropped 9 bases, with 12 bases sitting between them. The CDR3 extends over 13 amino acids.

The rearrangement joins TRBV4-3 to TRBJ1-1; D is possibly TRBD1 (5 bases). This CDR3 contains 15 residues. With 1 base removed from V and 7 bases from J, the gap between germline ends came to 16 bases. Germline V gene lookup returns CDR1 LGHNA and CDR2 YSLEER. The CDR3 here is CASSQVGAGAGEAFF. The CDR3 region has the DNA TGCGCCAGCAGCCAAGTAGGGGCAGGAGCCGGTGAAGCTTTCTTT.

V is TRBV21-1 and J is TRBJ1-5; the table calls TRBD1, which could not be checked here. TRBV21-1 is classified as a pseudogene. CDR3 length equals 16 residues. The CDR3 nucleotides read TGTGCCAGCAGCCACAGACAGGGGAGGTGCAATCAGCCCCAGCATTTT. Translating it yields CASSHRQGRCNQPQHF.

This clone turned up a few times. The CDR3 here is CASSRTGSGSYSYEQYF. DNA for the CDR3: TGTGCCAGCAGCCGGACGGGTAGCGGGAGTTACTCCTACGAGCAGTACTTC. The gene calls are TRBV7-8 and TRBJ2-7, with TRBD2 matching 9 bases. V shed 5 bases and J 0 bases; nucleotides not matched to a gene: 11. CDR1 is SGHVS and CDR2 is FQNEAQ in the germline V gene. The CDR3 is made up of 17 amino acids. Together with reference TRBV7-8 and TRBJ2-7, the CDR3 gives the full variable domain: GAGVSQSPRYKVAKRGQDVALRCDPISGHVSLFWYQQALGQGPEFLTYFQNEAQLDKSGLPSDRFFAERPEGSVSTLKIQRTQQEDSAVYLCASSRTGSGSYSYEQYFGPGTRLTVT.

The gene calls are TRBV12-3 or TRBV12-4 and TRBJ2-7, with D uncertain. This CDR3 is built from 12 residues. V lost 3 bases and J lost 2, with 5 bases in between. CDR3 protein: CASSFGPYEQYF. CDR3 bases: TGTGCCAGCAGTTTTGGGCCCTACGAGCAGTACTTC.

Turning to this clone: The sample has other DNA sequences that encode this CDR3 too. The V and J genes are TRBV7-2 and TRBJ1-1; D not certain. V lost 5 bases and J 4 bases, leaving 8 bases between the germline ends. The CDR3 sequence is 12 residues long. Germline V gene sequence: CDR1 SGHTA, CDR2 FQGNSA. CDR3 protein: CASSPRGTEAFF. CDR3 coding DNA: TGTGCCAGCAGCCCCCGGGGCACTGAAGCTTTCTTT.